The 3 T cell receptor beta chains given below trace back to one sample, sequenced in a study of blood T cell repertoires in COVID-19. TCRdb's copy holds only in-frame clones and misses some; the assay was immunoSEQ multiplex PCR. The data contain 200,000 to 250,000 clones, approximately 90% of them singletons. Sequenced input: peripheral blood. Receptor source: a woman between 50 and 59 years old with COVID-19, enrolled during active disease.

This clone was observed a single time. The chain is built from TRBV28 and TRBJ2-7; TRBD2 matches 8 bases. Germline CDR1 is MDHEN and CDR2 is SYDVKM. The V and J ends lost 6 bases and 5 bases, in that order; junction bases with no gene match: 12. The CDR3 contains 15 residues. CDR3 bases: TGTGCCAGCAGCTTAGCTGGGACTAGGCTCGACGAGCAGTACTTC. Translation: CASSLAGTRLDEQYF.

This sequence joins TRBV11-2 and TRBJ1-2; weak D call: TRBD1 (5 bases). Germline CDR1 and CDR2: SGHAT and FQNNGV. V was trimmed by 0 bases and J by 4 bases, leaving 12 bases between them. The CDR3 is 15 residues long. CDR3 amino acids: CASSLDPTVGYGYTF. In DNA form, the CDR3 reads TGTGCCAGCAGCTTAGACCCGACAGTGGGCTATGGCTACACCTTC.

The CDR3 bases are TGTGCCAGCAGCTTAGAAAAGCGTAGTTCGGGCGAGCAGTACTTC. It encodes CASSLEKRSSGEQYF. This chain joins TRBV7-2 and TRBJ2-7; D not resolved. The CDR3 is 15 residues long. With 1 base removed from V and 6 bases from J, the gap between germline ends came to 16 bases. Germline CDR1 and CDR2: SGHTA and FQGNSA.